This T cell receptor (beta chain) was obtained from a study of beta chain features in type 1 diabetes. Overall study results and limits: There were fewer insertions and more deletions at the VDJ junctions of type 1 diabetes patients. Shorter TCRB CDR3s, moderately but significantly so, marked every one of the four CD4+ subsets in Type 1 diabetes patients.

Purity (above 95%) was reached by all sorted populations. This clone was detected only a few times. Its antigen is still unknown. CDR3 length equals 12 residues. V lost 6 bases to trimming and J lost 6 bases, with 10 bases between them. Germline V CDR1 and CDR2: MDHEN, SYDVKM. Expressed TCRB transcripts were sequenced because the isolated RNA had all been reverse transcribed beforehand. Clones were read by immunoSEQ multiplex PCR, and TCRdb kept only the in-frame ones, dropping some. Here the sample spans 300,000 to 350,000 clones, over 7% being singletons. The sequence was obtained from a man aged 30 to 39 with type 1 diabetes. The chain joins TRBV28 to TRBJ2-3; D is uncertain. The sequencing sample was made of central memory CD4+ T cells from blood. CDR3 in DNA: TGTGCCAGCAGGCCTGCTGTGGATACGCAGTATTTT. It yields the protein CASRPAVDTQYF.